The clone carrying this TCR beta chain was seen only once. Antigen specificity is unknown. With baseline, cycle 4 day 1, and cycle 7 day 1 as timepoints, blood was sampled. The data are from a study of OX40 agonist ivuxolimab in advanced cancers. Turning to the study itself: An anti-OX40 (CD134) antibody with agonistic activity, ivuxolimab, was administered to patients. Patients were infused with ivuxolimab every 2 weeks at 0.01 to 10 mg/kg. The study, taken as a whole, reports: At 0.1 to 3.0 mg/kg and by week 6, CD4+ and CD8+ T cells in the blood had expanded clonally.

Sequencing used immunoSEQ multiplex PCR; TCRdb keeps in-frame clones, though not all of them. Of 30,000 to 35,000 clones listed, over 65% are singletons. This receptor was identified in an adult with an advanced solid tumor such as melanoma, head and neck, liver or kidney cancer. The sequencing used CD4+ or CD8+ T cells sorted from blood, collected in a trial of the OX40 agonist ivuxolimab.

In DNA form, the CDR3 reads TGCGCCAGCAGCCACGACACGTCCTCCTACAATGAGCAGTTCTTC. This codes for CASSHDTSSYNEQFF. The rearrangement joins TRBV4-1 to TRBJ2-1; D not resolved. V was trimmed by 3 bases and J by 0 bases, leaving 9 bases between them. The CDR3 is 15 residues long. Looked up from germline, CDR1 is MGHRA and CDR2 is YSYEKL.